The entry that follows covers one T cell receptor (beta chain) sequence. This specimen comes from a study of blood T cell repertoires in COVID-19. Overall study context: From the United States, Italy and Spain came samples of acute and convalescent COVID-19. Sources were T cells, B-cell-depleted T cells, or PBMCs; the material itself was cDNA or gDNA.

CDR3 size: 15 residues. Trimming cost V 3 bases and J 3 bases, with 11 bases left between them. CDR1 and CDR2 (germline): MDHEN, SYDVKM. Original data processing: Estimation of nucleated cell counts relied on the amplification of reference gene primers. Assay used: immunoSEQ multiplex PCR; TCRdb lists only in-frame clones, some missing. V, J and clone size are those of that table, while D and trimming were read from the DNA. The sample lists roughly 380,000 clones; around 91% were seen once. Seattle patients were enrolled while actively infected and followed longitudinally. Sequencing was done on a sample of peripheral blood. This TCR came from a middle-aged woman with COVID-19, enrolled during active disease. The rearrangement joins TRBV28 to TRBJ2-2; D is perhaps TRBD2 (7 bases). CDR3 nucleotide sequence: TGTGCCAGCAGTTTTTGGGGGGGCGACACCGGGGAGCTGTTTTTT. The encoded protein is CASSFWGGDTGELFF.